The present entry profiles one TCR beta chain with its context. These data originate in a study of blood T cell repertoires in COVID-19. About the study: The United States, Italy and Spain were the sources of the acute and convalescent COVID-19 samples.

Method: immunoSEQ multiplex PCR; TCRdb's copy keeps in-frame clones and lacks some. Altogether 350,000 to 400,000 clones are present, around nine tenths being singletons, with the ten largest covering about 1.1%. Enrolled through a virtual design, the participants were between roughly 18 and 90 years of age and came from approximately 25 US areas. Cohort 3 donors were reported recovered after two negative PCRs, clearance, or symptom resolution. This TCR was recovered from a woman between 18 and 29 years old who had recovered from COVID-19. The sequenced sample consisted of PBMCs or T cells enriched from blood (not recorded which).

The CDR3 here is CASSSAGQGEETEAFF. CDR3 nucleotides: TGTGCCAGCAGTTCCGCGGGACAGGGGGAGGAAACTGAAGCTTTCTTT. This chain uses TRBV28 with TRBJ1-1; TRBD1 matches 11 bases. This CDR3 has 16 residues. Losses at the gene ends were 4 bases for V and 5 bases for J; bases not matched to a gene: 9. Germline loops: CDR1 MDHEN, CDR2 SYDVKM.